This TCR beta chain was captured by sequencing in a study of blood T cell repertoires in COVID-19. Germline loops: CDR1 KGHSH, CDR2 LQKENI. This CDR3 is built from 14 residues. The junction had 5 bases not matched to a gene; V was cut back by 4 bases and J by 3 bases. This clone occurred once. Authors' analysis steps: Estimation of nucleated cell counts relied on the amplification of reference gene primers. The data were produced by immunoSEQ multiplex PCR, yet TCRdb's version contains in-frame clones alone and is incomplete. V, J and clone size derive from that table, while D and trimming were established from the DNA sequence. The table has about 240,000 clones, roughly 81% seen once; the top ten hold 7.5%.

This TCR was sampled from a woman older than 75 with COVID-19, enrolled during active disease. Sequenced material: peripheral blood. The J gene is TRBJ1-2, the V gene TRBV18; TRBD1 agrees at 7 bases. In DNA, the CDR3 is TGTGCCAGCTCACAACAGGGGATGGACTATGGCTACACCTTC. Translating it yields CASSQQGMDYGYTF.